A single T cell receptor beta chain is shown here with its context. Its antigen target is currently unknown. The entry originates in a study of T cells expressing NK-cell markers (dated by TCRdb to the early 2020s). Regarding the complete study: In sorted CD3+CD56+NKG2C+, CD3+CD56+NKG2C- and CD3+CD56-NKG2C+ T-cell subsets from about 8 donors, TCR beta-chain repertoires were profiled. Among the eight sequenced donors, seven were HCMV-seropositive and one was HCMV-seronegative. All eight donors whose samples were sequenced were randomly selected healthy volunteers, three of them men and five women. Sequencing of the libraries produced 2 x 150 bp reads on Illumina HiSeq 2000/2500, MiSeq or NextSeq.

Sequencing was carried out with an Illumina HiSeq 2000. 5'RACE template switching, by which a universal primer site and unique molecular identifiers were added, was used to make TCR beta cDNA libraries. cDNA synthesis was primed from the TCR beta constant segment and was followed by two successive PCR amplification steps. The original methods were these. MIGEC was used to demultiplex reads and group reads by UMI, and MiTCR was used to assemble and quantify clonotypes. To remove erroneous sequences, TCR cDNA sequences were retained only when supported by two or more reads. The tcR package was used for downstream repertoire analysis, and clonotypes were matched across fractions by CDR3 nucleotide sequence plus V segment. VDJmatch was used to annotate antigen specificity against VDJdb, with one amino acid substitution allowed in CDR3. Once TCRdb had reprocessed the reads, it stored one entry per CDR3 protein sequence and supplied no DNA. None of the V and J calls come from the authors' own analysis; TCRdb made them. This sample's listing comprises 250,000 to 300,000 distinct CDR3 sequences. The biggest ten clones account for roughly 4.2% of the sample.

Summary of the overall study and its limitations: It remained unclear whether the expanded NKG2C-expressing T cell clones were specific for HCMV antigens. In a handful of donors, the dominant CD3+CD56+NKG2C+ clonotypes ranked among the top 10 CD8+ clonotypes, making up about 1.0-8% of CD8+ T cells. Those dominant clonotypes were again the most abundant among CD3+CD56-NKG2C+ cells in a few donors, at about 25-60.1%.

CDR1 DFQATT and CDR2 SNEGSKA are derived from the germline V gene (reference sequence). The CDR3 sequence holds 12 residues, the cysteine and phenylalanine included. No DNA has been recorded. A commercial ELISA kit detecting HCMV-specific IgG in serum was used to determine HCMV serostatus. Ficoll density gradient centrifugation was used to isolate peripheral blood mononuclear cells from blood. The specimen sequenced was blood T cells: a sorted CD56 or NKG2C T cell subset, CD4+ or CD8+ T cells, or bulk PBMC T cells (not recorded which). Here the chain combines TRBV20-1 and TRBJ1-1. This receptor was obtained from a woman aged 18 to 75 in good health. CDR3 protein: CSGREGKAEAFF.